A single T cell receptor (beta chain) is shown here with its context. In the authors' methods: Amplification of reference gene primers provided the estimated nucleated cell counts. Profiling relied on immunoSEQ multiplex PCR, and the TCRdb table lists in-frame clones only, not all of them. The V and J calls and the clone size are those of that table, but D and trimming were determined from the DNA. The sample has about 120,000 clones; roughly four fifths are singletons. During active infection, Seattle patients enrolled and were then monitored through disease. The data were obtained in a study of blood T cell repertoires in COVID-19. Study-wide background: Sites across the United States, Italy and Spain contributed samples from acute and convalescent COVID-19. T cells, B-cell-depleted T cells, or PBMCs provided the cDNA or gDNA that served as material.

The clonotype comes from a young man with COVID-19, enrolled during active disease. Sequencing was performed on peripheral blood.

CDR3 amino acids: CASSLASPSGAISYEQYF. DNA for the CDR3: TGCGCCAGCAGCTTGGCCTCTCCTAGCGGGGCGATCTCCTACGAGCAGTACTTC. The J gene is TRBJ2-7, the V gene TRBV5-1, with TRBD2 matching 9 bases. The ends lost 0 bases at V and 0 bases at J; junction bases unmatched: 10. This CDR3 has 18 residues. CDR1 is SGHRS and CDR2 is YFSETQ in the germline V gene.